This T cell receptor (beta chain) was retrieved from a study of CD8+ T cells in alopecia areata. Study summary: Tofacitinib treatment spanned 6 to 18 months, with 6 months off drug afterward. Percent of scalp involved defined treated patients' severity scores. General study results and limits: Although TCR sharing was seen in mice, sharing across patients was less clear, possibly for HLA-related reasons. While patients received tofacitinib, many expanded lesional clones remained present in scalp and blood.

It was cDNA, reverse transcribed from extracted RNA, that served as the sequencing template. Sequenced by immunoSEQ multiplex PCR; TCRdb stores in-frame clones only, minus some. The sample lists 200,000 or so clones, 55% to 70% occurring once. Described treatment: oral pan-JAK inhibitor, 5-10 mg twice daily. About this clone: What it binds is unknown.

Germline V gene sequence: CDR1 DFQATT, CDR2 SNEGSKA (reference sequence). The CDR3 sequence is 11 residues long. J was trimmed by 6 bases and V by 5 bases; bases with no gene match: 1. The source is a human donor with alopecia areata. V is TRBV20-1 and J is TRBJ1-1; 9 bases are shared with TRBD1. Sample: CD4+ T cells sorted from blood, taken at week 24, from a patient treated with tofacitinib. This CDR3 reads CSARQGAEAFF. CDR3 nucleotides: TGCAGTGCTCGACAGGGGGCTGAAGCTTTCTTT.